The 2 T cell receptor beta chains in this list originate from one sample, sequenced in a study of blood T cell repertoires in COVID-19. Profiled with immunoSEQ multiplex PCR; TCRdb holds only in-frame clones, not every one. Here the sample spans about 220,000 clones, around 89% being singletons. The sample was PBMCs or T cells enriched from blood (not recorded which). Receptors were obtained from a woman aged 25-40 years who had recovered from COVID-19.

The chain has TRBV28 and TRBJ1-6, with a tentative D call TRBD1 (5 bases). Germline V CDR1 and CDR2: MDHEN, SYDVKM. V was cut by 6 bases and J by 13 bases, with 19 bases left in between. This CDR3 contains 14 residues. DNA of the CDR3: TGTGCCAGCAGCTCTGGGGACTCAATTCCCCCCCTCCACTTT. Protein: CASSSGDSIPPLHF.

The chain joins TRBV18 to TRBJ1-4, with 9 bases fitting TRBD1. The CDR3 contains 12 residues. Germline V gene lookup returns CDR1 KGHSH and CDR2 LQKENI. V shed 5 bases and J 14 bases; nucleotides not matched to a gene: 6. The CDR3 here is CASSKGQGGLFF. The CDR3 coding sequence is TGTGCCAGCTCAAAGGGACAGGGAGGGCTGTTTTTT. Full variable domain (outside the CDR3, taken from reference TRBV18 and TRBJ1-4): NAGVMQNPRHLVRRRGQEARLRCSPMKGHSHVYWYRQLPEEGLKFMVYLQKENIIDESGMPKERFSAEFPKEGPSILRIQQVVRGDSAAYFCASSKGQGGLFFGSGTQLSVL.